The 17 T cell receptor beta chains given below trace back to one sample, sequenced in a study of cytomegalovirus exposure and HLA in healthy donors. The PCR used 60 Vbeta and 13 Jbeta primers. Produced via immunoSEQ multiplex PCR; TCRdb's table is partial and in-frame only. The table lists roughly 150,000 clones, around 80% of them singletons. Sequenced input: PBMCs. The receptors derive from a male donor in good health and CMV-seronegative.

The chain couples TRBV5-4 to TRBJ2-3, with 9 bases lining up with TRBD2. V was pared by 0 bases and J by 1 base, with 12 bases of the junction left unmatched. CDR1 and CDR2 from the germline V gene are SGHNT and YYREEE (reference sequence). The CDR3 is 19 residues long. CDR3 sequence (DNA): TGTGCCAGCAGCTTGGGGGCAGGGGCGGGGGGGCCTGGCACAGATACGCAGTATTTT. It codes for CASSLGAGAGGPGTDTQYF.

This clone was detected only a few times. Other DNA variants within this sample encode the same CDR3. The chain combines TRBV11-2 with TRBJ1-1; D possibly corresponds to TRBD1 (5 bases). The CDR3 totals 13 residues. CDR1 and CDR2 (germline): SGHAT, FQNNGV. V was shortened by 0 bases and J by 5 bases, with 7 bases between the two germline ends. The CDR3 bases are TGTGCCAGCAGCTTAGAGCAGGGAACTGAAGCTTTCTTT. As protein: CASSLEQGTEAFF.

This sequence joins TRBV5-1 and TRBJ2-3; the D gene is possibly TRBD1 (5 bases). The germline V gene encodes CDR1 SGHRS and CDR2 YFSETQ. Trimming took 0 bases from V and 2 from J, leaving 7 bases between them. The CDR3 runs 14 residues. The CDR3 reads CASSLGQNTDTQYF. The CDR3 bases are TGCGCCAGCAGCTTGGGACAGAACACAGATACGCAGTATTTT.

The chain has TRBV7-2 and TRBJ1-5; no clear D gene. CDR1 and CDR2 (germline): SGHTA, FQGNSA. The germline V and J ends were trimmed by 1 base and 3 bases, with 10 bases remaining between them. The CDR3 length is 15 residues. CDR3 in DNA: TGTGCCAGCAGCTTAGTGGCGGAAAACAATCAGCCCCAGCATTTT. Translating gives CASSLVAENNQPQHF.

Here the CDR3 DNA reads TGTGCCAGCAGTTTATCGCAACAGGGTAACACCGGGGAGCTGTTTTTT. Amino acid sequence: CASSLSQQGNTGELFF. The gene calls are TRBV7-8 and TRBJ2-2, with D possibly being TRBD1 (6 bases). Trimming pared 6 bases from V and 2 bases from J, leaving 16 bases between. The CDR3 loop spans 16 amino acids. CDR1 and CDR2 from the germline V gene are SGHVS and FQNEAQ.

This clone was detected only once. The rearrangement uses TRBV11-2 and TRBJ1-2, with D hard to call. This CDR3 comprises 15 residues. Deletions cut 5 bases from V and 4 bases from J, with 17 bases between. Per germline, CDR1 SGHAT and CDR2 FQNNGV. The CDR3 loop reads CASSPAPRGIYGYTF. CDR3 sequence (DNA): TGTGCCAGCAGCCCGGCCCCCCGAGGGATCTATGGCTACACCTTC.

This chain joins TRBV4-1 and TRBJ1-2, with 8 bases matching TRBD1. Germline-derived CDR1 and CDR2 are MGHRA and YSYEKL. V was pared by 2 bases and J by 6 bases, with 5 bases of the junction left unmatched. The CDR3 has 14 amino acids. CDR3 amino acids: CASSQWTGLDGYTF. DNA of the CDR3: TGCGCCAGCAGCCAATGGACAGGGCTGGATGGCTACACCTTC.

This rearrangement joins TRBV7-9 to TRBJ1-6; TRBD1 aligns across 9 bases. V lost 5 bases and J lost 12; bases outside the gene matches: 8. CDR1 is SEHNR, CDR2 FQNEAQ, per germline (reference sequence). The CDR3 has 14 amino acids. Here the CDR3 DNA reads TGTGCCAGCAGCACGGGACAGGGAGTATTACCCCTCCACTTT. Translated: CASSTGQGVLPLHF.

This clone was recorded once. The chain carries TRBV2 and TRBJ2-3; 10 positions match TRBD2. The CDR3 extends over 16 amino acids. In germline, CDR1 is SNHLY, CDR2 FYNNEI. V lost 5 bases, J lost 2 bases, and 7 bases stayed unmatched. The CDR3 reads CASSLLAGEVTDTQYF. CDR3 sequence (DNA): TGTGCCAGCAGTCTCCTAGCGGGGGAGGTCACAGATACGCAGTATTTT.

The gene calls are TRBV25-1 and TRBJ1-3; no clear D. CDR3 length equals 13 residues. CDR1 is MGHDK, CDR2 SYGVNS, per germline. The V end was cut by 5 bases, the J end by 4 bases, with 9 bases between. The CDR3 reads CASSLGGGNTIYF. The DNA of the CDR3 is TGTGCCAGCAGTTTGGGAGGAGGAAACACCATATATTTT.

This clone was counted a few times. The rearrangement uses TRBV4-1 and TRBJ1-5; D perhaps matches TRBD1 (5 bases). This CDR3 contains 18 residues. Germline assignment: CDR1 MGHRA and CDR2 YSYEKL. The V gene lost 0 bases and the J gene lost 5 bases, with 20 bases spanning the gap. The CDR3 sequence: CASSQEGPGMGGYQPQHF. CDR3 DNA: TGCGCCAGCAGCCAAGAAGGTCCCGGGATGGGGGGGTATCAGCCCCAGCATTTT.

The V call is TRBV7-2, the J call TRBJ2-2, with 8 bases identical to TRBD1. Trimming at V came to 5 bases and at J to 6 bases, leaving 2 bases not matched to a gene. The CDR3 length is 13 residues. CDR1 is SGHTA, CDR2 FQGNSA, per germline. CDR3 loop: CASSLGQAGELFF. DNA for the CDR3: TGTGCCAGCAGCCTGGGACAGGCCGGGGAGCTGTTTTTT.

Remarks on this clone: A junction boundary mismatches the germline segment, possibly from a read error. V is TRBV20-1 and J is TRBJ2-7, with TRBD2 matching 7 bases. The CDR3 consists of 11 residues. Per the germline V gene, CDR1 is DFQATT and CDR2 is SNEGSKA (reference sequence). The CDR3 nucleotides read TGCAGTGTAGCAATTAAGGAGGGACTACACTTC. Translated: CSVAIKEGLHF.

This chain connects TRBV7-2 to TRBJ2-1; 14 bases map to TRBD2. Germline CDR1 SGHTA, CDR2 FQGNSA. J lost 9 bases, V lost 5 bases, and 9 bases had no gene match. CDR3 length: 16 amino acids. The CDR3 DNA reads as TGTGCCAGCAGCCCGAGACTAGCGGGGGGGACGGTTGAGCAGTTCTTC. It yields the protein CASSPRLAGGTVEQFF.

CDR3 in DNA: TGTGCCATCAGTGACCCCTCGCGGAATGAAAAACTGTTTTTT. Its protein product is CAISDPSRNEKLFF. This rearrangement joins TRBV10-3 to TRBJ1-4; no clear D. Germline lookup yields CDR1 ENHRY and CDR2 SYGVKD. This CDR3 region has 14 residues. Trimming stripped 3 bases from V and 5 bases from J, with 10 bases between.

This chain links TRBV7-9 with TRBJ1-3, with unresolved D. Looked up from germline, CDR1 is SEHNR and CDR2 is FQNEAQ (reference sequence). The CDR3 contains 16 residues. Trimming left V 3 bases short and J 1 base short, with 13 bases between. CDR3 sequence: CASSFRAFDSGNTIYF. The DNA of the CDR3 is TGTGCCAGCAGCTTTCGTGCGTTCGATTCTGGAAACACCATATATTTT.

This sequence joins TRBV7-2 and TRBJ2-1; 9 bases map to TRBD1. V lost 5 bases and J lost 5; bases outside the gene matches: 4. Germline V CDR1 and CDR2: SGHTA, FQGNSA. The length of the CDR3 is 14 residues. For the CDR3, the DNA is TGTGCCAGCAGCCGGGACAGGGACCACAATGAGCAGTTCTTC. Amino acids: CASSRDRDHNEQFF.